This TCR beta chain emerged from a study of cytomegalovirus exposure and HLA in healthy donors. Study conclusions and caveats: HLA allele associations emerged for about 16,000 TCR beta sequences in a later analysis, at 0.05 false discovery rate. Across HLA loci, a later analysis found differing TCR association rates, with DRB1 most and HLA-C fewest. Later analysis showed most CMV-associated TCR beta chains appearing HLA-restricted.

PCR used 60 Vbeta primers and 13 Jbeta primers. Only in-frame clones appear in the TCRdb table, and some are missing; sequencing was by immunoSEQ multiplex PCR. Of some 130,000 clones listed, around 81% are singletons. This clone was seen a few times. Its target is not known. CDR1 and CDR2 (germline): GTSNPN, SVGIG (reference sequence). The CDR3 is 14 residues long. J gave up 7 bases and V 3 bases, and 4 bases lay outside the gene matches. This chain connects TRBV30 to TRBJ1-5, with TRBD1 matching over 12 bases. The source of this sequence is a man aged 18 to 35 in good health and CMV-seronegative. Sequencing used PBMCs. The CDR3 loop is CAWSAGTGGQPQHF. The CDR3 DNA reads TGTGCCTGGAGCGCCGGGACAGGGGGCCAGCCCCAGCATTTT. The complete variable domain, with remaining parts taken from reference TRBV30 and TRBJ1-5, reads SQTIHQWPATLVQPVGSPLSLECTVEGTSNPNLYWYRQAAGRGLQLLFYSVGIGQISSEVPQNLSASRPQDRQFILSSKKLLLSDSGFYLCAWSAGTGGQPQHFGDGTRLSIL.